This TCR beta chain was profiled in a study of human T cells and chemical hapten exposure. About the study: Sensitization employed 2% DPC on about 2 cm by about 2 cm of upper inner arm skin. Readings were taken at 6 days from patch tests that had applied 0.01% DPC to the upper back.

The library labeled individual cDNA molecules by adding unique molecular identifiers to them. TCRdb itself ran the RACE reads through MiXCR, one entry per CDR3 protein. The data contain under 100,000 distinct CDR3 sequences, around 8.8% of them singletons. Described time point: pre-sensitization, week 0. Described treatment: therapeutic diphenylcyclopropenone sensitization with weekly scalp DPC. Patch tests were applied only after blood draws. Looked up from germline, CDR1 is MNHEY and CDR2 is SVGAGI. CDR3 length: 15 residues. The V end lost 0 bases, the J end lost 14 bases, and 20 bases lay between the germline ends. This clonotype was seen a handful of times.

The chain couples TRBV6-5 to TRBJ1-5, with D possibly TRBD1 on 5 matching bases. The receptor was isolated from a middle-aged man with alopecia areata. Some clones in this sample may be carry-over from other donors' samples. This specimen was whole blood, taken in connection with sensitization to the hapten diphenylcyclopropenone (DPC). CDR3 bases: TGTGCCAGCAGTTACTCCTTAGACAGCAATCAGGTGAAGCATTTT. It yields the protein CASSYSLDSNQVKHF.